This TCR beta chain emerged from a study of Graves' ophthalmopathy and Graves' hyperthyroidism. The CDR3 is made up of 13 amino acids. Per germline, CDR1 LGHNA and CDR2 YSLEER. Trimming took 0 bases from V and 5 from J, leaving 7 bases between them. From RNA, the CDR3 regions of TCR beta chains were amplified and sequenced. Following a first-round RT-PCR that used HTBI primers, a second-round multiplex PCR was carried out. MiXCR, applied by TCRdb to the multiplex PCR reads, yields one record per CDR3 protein. The sample records over a million distinct CDR3 sequences, about two fifths being singletons. This clonotype showed up just a few times.

The TCR originated in an adult man with Graves' hyperthyroidism. The gene calls are TRBV4-3 and TRBJ2-5; no reliable D call. Sequencing used peripheral blood or thyroid tissue (not recorded which). The DNA for the CDR3 is TGCGCCAGCAGCCAAGATCCTCTGGAGACCCAGTACTTC. Translation gives CASSQDPLETQYF.